This section outlines one TCR beta chain sequence together with its context. Its matching antigen is unknown. One entry per CDR3 protein results from TCRdb running MiXCR on the 5' RACE reads. Of hundreds of thousands of distinct CDR3 sequences listed, around 20% were seen once; the top ten hold approximately 3.7%. This sample was taken from a study of CD8 T cells in ankylosing spondylitis. Regarding the study as a whole: According to the report, clones linked to the disease were significantly enriched in matched synovial fluid samples taken from ankylosing spondylitis patients. Among TCR beta sequences, a motif of under ten highly homologous variants appeared characteristic of ankylosing spondylitis blood.

The CDR3 is 15 residues long. Germline V gene data show CDR1 as KGHSH and CDR2 as LQKENI. The V end lost 1 base, the J end lost 2 bases, and 12 bases lay between the germline ends. This sequence was found in a female donor with ankylosing spondylitis or in good health (not recorded which). The chain recombines TRBV18 with TRBJ2-7; tentative D call: TRBD1 (5 bases). What was sequenced was blood, either unsorted or a sorted T cell fraction (not recorded which). Here the CDR3 reads CASSPRGREPYEQYF. The CDR3 DNA reads as TGTGCCAGCTCACCACGGGGCCGCGAACCCTACGAGCAGTACTTC.